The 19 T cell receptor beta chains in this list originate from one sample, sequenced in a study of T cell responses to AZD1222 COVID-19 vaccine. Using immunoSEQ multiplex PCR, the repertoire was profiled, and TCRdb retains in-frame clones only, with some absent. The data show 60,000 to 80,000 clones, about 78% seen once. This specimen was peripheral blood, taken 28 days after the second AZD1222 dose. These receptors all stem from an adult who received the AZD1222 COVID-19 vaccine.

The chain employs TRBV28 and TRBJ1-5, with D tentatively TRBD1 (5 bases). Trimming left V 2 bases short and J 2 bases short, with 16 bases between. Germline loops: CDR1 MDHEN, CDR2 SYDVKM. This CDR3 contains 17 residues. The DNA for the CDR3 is TGTGCCAGCAGTTTAAACTCTGGGGCGCGAGGCAATCAGCCCCAGCATTTT. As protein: CASSLNSGARGNQPQHF.

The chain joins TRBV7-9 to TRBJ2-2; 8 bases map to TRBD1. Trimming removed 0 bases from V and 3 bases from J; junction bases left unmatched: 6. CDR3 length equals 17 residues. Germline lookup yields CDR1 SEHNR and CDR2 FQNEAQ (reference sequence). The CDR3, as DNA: TGTGCCAGCAGCTTAGCGCGGACAGGGCCGGACACCGGGGAGCTGTTTTTT. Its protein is CASSLARTGPDTGELFF.

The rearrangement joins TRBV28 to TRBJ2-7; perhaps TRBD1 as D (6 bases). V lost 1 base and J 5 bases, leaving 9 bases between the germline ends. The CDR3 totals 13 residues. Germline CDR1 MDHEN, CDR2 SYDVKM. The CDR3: CASSLSSGDEQYF. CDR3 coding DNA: TGTGCCAGCAGTTTATCGTCAGGGGACGAGCAGTACTTC.

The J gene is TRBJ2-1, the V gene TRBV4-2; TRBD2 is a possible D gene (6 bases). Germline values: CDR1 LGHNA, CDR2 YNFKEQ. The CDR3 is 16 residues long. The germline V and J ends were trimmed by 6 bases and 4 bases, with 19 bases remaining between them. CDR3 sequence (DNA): TGTGCCAGCAGGGACTCCCTGGGAGGATTATACAATGAGCAGTTCTTC. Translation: CASRDSLGGLYNEQFF.

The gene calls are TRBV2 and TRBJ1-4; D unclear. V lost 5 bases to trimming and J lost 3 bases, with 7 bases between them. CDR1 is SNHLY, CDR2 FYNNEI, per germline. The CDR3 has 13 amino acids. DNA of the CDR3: TGTGCCAGCAGTTGGAGGGCTAATGAAAAACTGTTTTTT. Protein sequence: CASSWRANEKLFF. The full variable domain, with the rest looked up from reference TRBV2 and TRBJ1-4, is EPEVTQTPSHQVTQMGQEVILRCVPISNHLYFYWYRQILGQKVEFLVSFYNNEISEKSEIFDDQFSVERPDGSNFTLKIRSTKLEDSAMYFCASSWRANEKLFFGSGTQLSVL.

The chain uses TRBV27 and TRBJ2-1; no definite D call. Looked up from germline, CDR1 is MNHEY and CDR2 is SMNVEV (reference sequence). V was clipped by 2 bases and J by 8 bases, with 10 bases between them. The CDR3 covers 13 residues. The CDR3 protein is CASSLIYSDEQFF. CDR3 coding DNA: TGTGCCAGCAGTTTAATCTATTCGGATGAGCAGTTCTTC.

The CDR3 DNA follows: TGTGCCAGCAGTGAATCATCGAGCTCCTACAATGAGCAGTTCTTC. The encoded protein is CASSESSSSYNEQFF. The chain couples TRBV25-1 to TRBJ2-1; D ambiguous. CDR1 is MGHDK, CDR2 SYGVNS, per germline. There are 15 residues in the CDR3. The V gene lost 1 base and the J gene lost 0 bases, with 7 bases spanning the gap.

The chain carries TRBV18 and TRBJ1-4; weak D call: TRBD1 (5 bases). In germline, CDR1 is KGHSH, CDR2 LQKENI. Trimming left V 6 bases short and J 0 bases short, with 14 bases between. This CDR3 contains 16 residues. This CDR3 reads CASSRGNSATNEKLFF. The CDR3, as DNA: TGTGCCAGCTCTCGGGGGAACTCCGCAACTAATGAAAAACTGTTTTTT. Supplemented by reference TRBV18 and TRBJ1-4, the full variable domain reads NAGVMQNPRHLVRRRGQEARLRCSPMKGHSHVYWYRQLPEEGLKFMVYLQKENIIDESGMPKERFSAEFPKEGPSILRIQQVVRGDSAAYFCASSRGNSATNEKLFFGSGTQLSVL.

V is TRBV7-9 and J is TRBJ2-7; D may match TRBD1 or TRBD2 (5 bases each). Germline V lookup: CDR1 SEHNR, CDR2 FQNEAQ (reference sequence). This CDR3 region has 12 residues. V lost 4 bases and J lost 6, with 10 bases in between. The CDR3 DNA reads TGTGCCAGCAGCTACGGGACGGCCGAGCAGTACTTC. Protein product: CASSYGTAEQYF.

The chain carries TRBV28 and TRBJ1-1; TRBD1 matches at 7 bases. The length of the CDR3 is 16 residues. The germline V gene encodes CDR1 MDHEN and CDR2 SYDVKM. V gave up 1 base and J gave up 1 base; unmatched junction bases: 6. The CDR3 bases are TGTGCCAGCAGTTTATTTCACGGGACAGCGAACACTGAAGCTTTCTTT. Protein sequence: CASSLFHGTANTEAFF.

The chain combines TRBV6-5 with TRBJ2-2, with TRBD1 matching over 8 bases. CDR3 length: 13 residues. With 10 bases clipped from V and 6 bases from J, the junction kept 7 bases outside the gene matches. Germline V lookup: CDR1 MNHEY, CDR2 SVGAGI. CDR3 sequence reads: CATQDRGSGELFF. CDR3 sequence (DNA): TGTGCCACCCAAGACAGGGGCTCCGGGGAGCTGTTTTTT.

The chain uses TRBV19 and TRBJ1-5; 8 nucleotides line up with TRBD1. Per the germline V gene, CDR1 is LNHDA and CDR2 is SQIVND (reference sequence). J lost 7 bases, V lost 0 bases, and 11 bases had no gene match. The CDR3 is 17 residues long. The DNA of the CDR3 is TGTGCCAGTAGTATAGATCACTTGACAGGGGTAGGGCAGCCCCAGCATTTT. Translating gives CASSIDHLTGVGQPQHF.

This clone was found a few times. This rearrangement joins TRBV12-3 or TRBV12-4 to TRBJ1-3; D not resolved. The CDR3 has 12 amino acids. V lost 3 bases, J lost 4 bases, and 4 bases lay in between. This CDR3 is CASSFGGNTIYF. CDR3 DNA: TGTGCCAGCAGTTTTGGGGGAAACACCATATATTTT.

The CDR3 DNA sequence: TGTGCCATCAGGGGCTTGGGTCAGGGGGGTTACAATGAGCAGTTCTTC. Its translation: CAIRGLGQGGYNEQFF. The chain couples TRBV10-3 to TRBJ2-1; D is perhaps TRBD1 (7 bases). Germline V gene data show CDR1 as ENHRY and CDR2 as SYGVKD. The V gene lost 6 bases and the J gene lost 4 bases, with 19 bases spanning the gap. The CDR3 runs 16 residues.

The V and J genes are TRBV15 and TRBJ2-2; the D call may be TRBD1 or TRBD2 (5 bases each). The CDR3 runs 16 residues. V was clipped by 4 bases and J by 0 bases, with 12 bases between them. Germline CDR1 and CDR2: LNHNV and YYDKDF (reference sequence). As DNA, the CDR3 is TGTGCCACCAGCACTCACAGGACTTCGAACACCGGGGAGCTGTTTTTT. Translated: CATSTHRTSNTGELFF.

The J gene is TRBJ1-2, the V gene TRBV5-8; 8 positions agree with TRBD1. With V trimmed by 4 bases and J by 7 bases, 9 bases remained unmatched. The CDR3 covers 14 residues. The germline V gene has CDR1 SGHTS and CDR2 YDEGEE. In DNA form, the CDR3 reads TGTGCCAGCAGCGATGGACAGGGTAGAACTGGCTACACCTTC. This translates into CASSDGQGRTGYTF.

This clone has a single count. Here the CDR3 DNA reads TGTGCCAGCAGTTTGAACTTCGGGACAACCTCTTCCTCTGGGGCCAACGTCCTGACTTTC. As protein: CASSLNFGTTSSSGANVLTF. V is TRBV28 and J is TRBJ2-6, with a possible D match to TRBD1 (6 bases). V lost 3 bases, J lost 0 bases, and 21 bases lay in between. CDR1 is MDHEN and CDR2 is SYDVKM in the germline V gene. The CDR3 is 20 residues long.

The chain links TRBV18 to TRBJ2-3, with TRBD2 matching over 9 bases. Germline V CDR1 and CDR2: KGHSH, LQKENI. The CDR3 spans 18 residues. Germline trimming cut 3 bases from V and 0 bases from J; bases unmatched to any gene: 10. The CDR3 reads CASSPTLTSGGSTDTQYF. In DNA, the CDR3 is TGTGCCAGCTCACCTACCCTTACAAGCGGGGGGAGCACAGATACGCAGTATTTT.

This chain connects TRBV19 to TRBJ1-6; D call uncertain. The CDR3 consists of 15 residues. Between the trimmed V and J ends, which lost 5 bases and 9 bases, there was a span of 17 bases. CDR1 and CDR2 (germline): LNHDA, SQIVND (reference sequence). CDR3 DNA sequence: TGTGCCAGTAGTCTCCGCCTTGCGGGGTCTTCACCCCTCCACTTT. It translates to CASSLRLAGSSPLHF. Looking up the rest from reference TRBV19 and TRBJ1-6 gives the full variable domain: DGGITQSPKYLFRKEGQNVTLSCEQNLNHDAMYWYRQDPGQGLRLIYYSQIVNDFQKGDIAEGYSVSREKKESFPLTVTSAQKNPTAFYLCASSLRLAGSSPLHFGNGTRLTVT.